The sequence of this T cell receptor beta chain was determined in a study of patients and donors after allogeneic stem cell transplantation. This CDR3 region has 14 residues. CDR1 and CDR2 (germline): MNHNS, SASEGT. Deletions cut 6 bases from V and 4 bases from J, with 15 bases between. TCRdb recomputed calls from the RT-PCR reads with MiXCR, one row per CDR3 protein. This sample has some 960,000 distinct CDR3 sequences, with roughly 17% found just once. This clonotype was detected a few times. The chain links TRBV6-1 to TRBJ2-5; possibly TRBD1 or TRBD2 for D (5 bases each). The sequence was collected from a human donor who was either an allogeneic HSCT recipient or a stem cell or donor lymphocyte infusion donor (not recorded which). It is not recorded whose cells these are; they may come from a transplant donor. The sequenced sample was blood, either unsorted or a sorted T cell fraction (not recorded which). CDR3 DNA sequence: TGTGCCAGCAGCCCCTTACGAGGGGCAGAGACCCAGTACTTC. This codes for CASSPLRGAETQYF.